The clone carrying this TCR beta chain has just a few counts. The germline CDR1 and CDR2 sequences are MNHEY and SMNVEV (reference sequence). Trimming removed 3 bases from V and 3 bases from J, with 14 bases in between. The CDR3 runs 15 residues. This record belongs to a study of patients and donors after allogeneic stem cell transplantation. TCRdb reanalysed the RT-PCR reads using MiXCR and keeps one entry per CDR3 protein. This table holds some 880,000 distinct CDR3 sequences, roughly 18% found once. The specimen sequenced was blood, either unsorted or a sorted T cell fraction (not recorded which). The chain uses TRBV27 and TRBJ1-1, with D unresolved. The receptor's source is a human donor who was either an allogeneic HSCT recipient or a stem cell or donor lymphocyte infusion donor (not recorded which). It is not recorded whose cells these are; they may come from a transplant donor. The CDR3 nucleotides read TGTGCCAGCAGTTTTGCCGGGGTCGGATACACTGAAGCTTTCTTT. This gives the protein CASSFAGVGYTEAFF.